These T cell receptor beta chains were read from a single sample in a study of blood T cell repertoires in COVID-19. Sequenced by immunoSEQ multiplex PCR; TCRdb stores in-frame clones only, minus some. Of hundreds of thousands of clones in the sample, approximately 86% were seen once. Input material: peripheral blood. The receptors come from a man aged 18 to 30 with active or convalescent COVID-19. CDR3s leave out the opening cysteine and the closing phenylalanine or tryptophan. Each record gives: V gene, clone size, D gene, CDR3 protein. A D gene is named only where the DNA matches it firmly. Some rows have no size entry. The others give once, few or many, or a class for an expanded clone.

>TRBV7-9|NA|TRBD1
ASSSNRGLTNEKLF
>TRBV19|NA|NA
ASSPLASSGNTIY
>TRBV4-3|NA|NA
ASSQGGANEQF
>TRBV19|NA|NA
ASSIFGIPGDEQF
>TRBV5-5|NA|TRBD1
ASSSQGASDEQF
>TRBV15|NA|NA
ATSYRGEIYEQY
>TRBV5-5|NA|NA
ASSLVAGVGEKLF
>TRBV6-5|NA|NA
ASSYARWRAQY
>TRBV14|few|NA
ASSLLNTEAF
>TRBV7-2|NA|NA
ASSYPYNEQF
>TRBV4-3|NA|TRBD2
ASSQVAGGLNEQF
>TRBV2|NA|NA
ASSESGQF
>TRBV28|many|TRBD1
ASSSGQGVTYEQY
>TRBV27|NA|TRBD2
ASSLGGRDNEQY
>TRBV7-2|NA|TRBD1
ASSFRQGSYNSPLH
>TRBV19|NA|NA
ASNRRSTEAF
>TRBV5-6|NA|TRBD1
ASSLQGAPYEQY
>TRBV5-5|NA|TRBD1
ASRTQGAVEKLF
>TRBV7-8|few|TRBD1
ASRQNRGETQY
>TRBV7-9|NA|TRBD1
ASSFLDRQGTYGYT
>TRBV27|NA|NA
ASSAISRGAHQPQH
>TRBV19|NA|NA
ASTSGNQPQH
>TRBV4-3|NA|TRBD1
ASSQEPHRGSGNTIY
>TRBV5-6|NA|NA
ASSSPGGTDTQY
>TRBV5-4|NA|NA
ASSLVGDEQY
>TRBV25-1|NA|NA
ASSELPGGYT
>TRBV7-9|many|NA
ASSHWITGKTDTQY
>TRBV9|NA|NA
ASSALVDGAYSNQPQH
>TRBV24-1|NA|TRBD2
ATSDLVTSGRTNEQF
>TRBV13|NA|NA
ASSLRGSLNTEAF
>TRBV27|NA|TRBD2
ASSLGLAGGRTGELF
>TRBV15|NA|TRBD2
ATSRDEAGGLFYEQF
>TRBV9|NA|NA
ASSPQGNQPQH
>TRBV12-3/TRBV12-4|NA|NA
ASSLALGSGYT
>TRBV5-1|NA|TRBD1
ASSFSTGNEKLF
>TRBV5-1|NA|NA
ASRGGRSSYNEQF
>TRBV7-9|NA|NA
ASSPRDTGTGELF
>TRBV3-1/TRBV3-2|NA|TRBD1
ASSQGYRGNEQF
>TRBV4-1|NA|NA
ASSLGEAYEQY
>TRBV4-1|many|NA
ASSHNSGSSGNTIY
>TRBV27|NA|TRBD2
ASSFSGGYEQY
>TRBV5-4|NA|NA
ASSLGGDAYNSPLH
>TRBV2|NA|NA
ASTRTETTDTQY
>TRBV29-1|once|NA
SVERRYNEQF
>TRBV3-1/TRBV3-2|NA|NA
ASSRGFEVSDTQY
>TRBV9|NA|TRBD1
ASSYTPGQGRDEQF
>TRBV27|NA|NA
ASSLWGVGEKLF
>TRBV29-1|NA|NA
SVEAGGGYT
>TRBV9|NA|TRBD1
ASSGTGINEQF
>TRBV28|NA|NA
ASSPYRQNGYT